One sample yielded the 24 T cell receptor beta chains listed below, sequenced in a study of T cell responses to AZD1222 COVID-19 vaccine. Some clones are missing from TCRdb's copy, which holds only in-frame ones; the method was immunoSEQ multiplex PCR. The sample holds about 150,000 clones, roughly nine tenths seen once. The sequencing used peripheral blood, collected on day 0 of AZD1222 vaccination. These receptor sequences come from an adult in good health.

The chain joins TRBV29-1 to TRBJ1-1; D remains ambiguous. Germline V gene sequence: CDR1 SQVTM, CDR2 ANQGSEA. Trimming removed 7 bases at V and 0 bases at J, with 9 bases between. This CDR3 contains 12 residues. CDR3 in amino acids: CSAITVNTEAFF. CDR3 nucleotide sequence: TGCAGCGCCATAACAGTGAACACTGAAGCTTTCTTT.

The chain has TRBV11-2 and TRBJ1-3, with D unclear. Germline V gene sequence: CDR1 SGHAT, CDR2 FQNNGV. The CDR3 is made up of 14 amino acids. V was pared by 5 bases and J by 0 bases, with 8 bases between. The CDR3 sequence is CASSPLGSGNTIYF. CDR3 nucleotides: TGTGCCAGCAGCCCTTTGGGCTCTGGAAACACCATATATTTT.

The chain joins TRBV6-5 to TRBJ2-6; D gene unclear. Germline V CDR1 and CDR2: MNHEY, SVGAGI. Trimming removed 4 bases at V and 0 bases at J, with 4 bases between. The CDR3 consists of 14 residues. This chain's CDR3 is CASSSASGANVLTF. For the CDR3, the DNA is TGTGCCAGCAGTTCGGCCTCTGGGGCCAACGTCCTGACTTTC.

This sequence joins TRBV6-1 and TRBJ1-1; D is undetermined. This CDR3 has 13 amino acids. Germline V CDR1 and CDR2: MNHNS, SASEGT. V lost 2 bases, J lost 4 bases, and 8 bases lay in between. CDR3 in DNA: TGTGCCAGCAGTGAACCGGGTGGCACTGAAGCTTTCTTT. It specifies CASSEPGGTEAFF.

The CDR3 nucleotides read TGTGCCACCGGGGGCTTATACGAGCAGTACTTC. It translates to CATGGLYEQYF. V is TRBV7-2 and J is TRBJ2-7; the D gene could be TRBD1 or TRBD2 (6 bases each). This CDR3 has 11 residues. V was cut by 10 bases and J by 4 bases, with 11 bases left in between. Germline V lookup: CDR1 SGHTA, CDR2 FQGNSA.

The J gene is TRBJ1-2, the V gene TRBV10-3, with 11 bases lining up with TRBD1. Germline-derived CDR1 and CDR2 are ENHRY and SYGVKD. After removal of 4 bases from V and 6 bases from J, the junction contained 16 bases not matched to a gene. The CDR3 is 18 residues long. CDR3 in DNA: TGTGCCATCAGTGCCCACCTCGGACAGGGGGCCTCACTTGATGGCTACACCTTC. Translated: CAISAHLGQGASLDGYTF.

J is TRBJ2-7 and V is TRBV18; 9 bases are shared with TRBD1. Unmatched junction bases numbered 3, after V lost 3 bases and J lost 0 bases. The CDR3 is made up of 15 amino acids. Germline V lookup: CDR1 KGHSH, CDR2 LQKENI. The CDR3 reads CASSPRTGDSYEQYF. The CDR3 nucleotides are TGTGCCAGCTCACCCCGGACAGGGGACTCCTACGAGCAGTACTTC.

Here the CDR3 DNA reads TGTGCCAGCAGTGTCAGGGGGGGGACACTCAACACTGAAGCTTTCTTT. Protein product: CASSVRGGTLNTEAFF. This chain links TRBV6-1 with TRBJ1-1; 7 bases match TRBD1. The V and J ends lost 4 bases and 2 bases, in that order; junction bases with no gene match: 10. The CDR3 loop spans 16 amino acids. Germline V gives CDR1 MNHNS, CDR2 SASEGT.

This clone was detected only a few times. This chain links TRBV9 with TRBJ2-1; 10 bases line up with TRBD1. This CDR3 has 15 amino acids. Germline values: CDR1 SGDLS, CDR2 YYNGEE. Trimming removed 3 bases from V and 9 bases from J; junction bases left unmatched: 9. The CDR3 DNA reads as TGTGCCAGCAGCGGAGGACAGGGGGTTCTCCTTGAGCAGTTCTTC. Protein product: CASSGGQGVLLEQFF.

V usage is TRBV19 and J usage is TRBJ1-1; D unclear. Trimming shortened V by 6 bases and J by 0 bases, and 14 bases separated the two germline ends. Per germline, CDR1 LNHDA and CDR2 SQIVND (reference sequence). The CDR3 extends over 15 amino acids. The CDR3 loop is CASRPPGLMNTEAFF. CDR3 in DNA: TGTGCCAGTAGACCCCCCGGGCTTATGAACACTGAAGCTTTCTTT.

Here the CDR3 DNA reads TGTGCCAGCAGCTTTCCTCAGGGGACTGGAAACACCATATATTTT. Amino acids: CASSFPQGTGNTIYF. V usage is TRBV5-6 and J usage is TRBJ1-3, with D possibly being TRBD1 (6 bases). In germline, CDR1 is SGHDT, CDR2 YYEEEE. V shed 2 bases and J shed 2 bases, with 11 bases lying between them. The CDR3 has 15 amino acids.

V gene TRBV18 combines with J gene TRBJ2-2; possible D gene TRBD2, 8 bases. Trimming removed 0 bases at V and 7 bases at J, with 15 bases between. This CDR3 is built from 16 residues. Per the germline V gene, CDR1 is KGHSH and CDR2 is LQKENI. The CDR3, as DNA: TGTGCCAGCTCACCACCAACGGGAGGGGGCCACGGGGAGCTGTTTTTT. It codes for CASSPPTGGGHGELFF.

The chain employs TRBV4-1 and TRBJ1-5; TRBD1 matches at 7 bases. Germline loops: CDR1 MGHRA, CDR2 YSYEKL. Unmatched junction bases numbered 8, after V lost 4 bases and J lost 5 bases. The CDR3 has 15 residues. The CDR3 here is CASSPRDSTYQPQHF. The CDR3, as DNA: TGCGCCAGCAGCCCGCGGGACAGTACCTATCAGCCCCAGCATTTT.

This chain joins TRBV9 and TRBJ1-2; TRBD1 matches 7 bases. Germline values: CDR1 SGDLS, CDR2 YYNGEE. The V segment lost 3 bases and the J segment 7 bases; nucleotides outside the gene matches: 15. The CDR3 consists of 16 residues. The CDR3 reads CASSAPRQGPIAGYTF. The CDR3 bases are TGTGCCAGCAGCGCCCCTCGACAGGGCCCTATAGCTGGCTACACCTTC.

This chain uses TRBV7-2 with TRBJ2-4, with D tentatively TRBD2 (6 bases). The CDR3 has 14 residues. Looked up from germline, CDR1 is SGHTA and CDR2 is FQGNSA. Trimming cost V 3 bases and J 1 base, with 7 bases left between them. This CDR3 reads CASSFGGAKNIQYF. The CDR3 nucleotides are TGTGCCAGCAGCTTTGGGGGGGCCAAAAACATTCAGTACTTC.

J is TRBJ1-2 and V is TRBV4-3; D is possibly TRBD1 (6 bases). Germline V gene data show CDR1 as LGHNA and CDR2 as YSLEER. V gave up 1 base and J gave up 5 bases, with 14 bases separating them. CDR3 length: 15 residues. The CDR3 spells CASSQGQELYYGYTF. DNA of the CDR3: TGCGCCAGCAGCCAAGGACAGGAGTTGTATTATGGCTACACCTTC.

This sequence joins TRBV11-3 and TRBJ2-2; D is possibly TRBD2 (5 bases). Trimming cost V 5 bases and J 1 base, with 14 bases left between them. The CDR3 is made up of 16 amino acids. The V gene's germline CDR1 is SGHNT and CDR2 YENEEA. The CDR3 here is CASSPRLAENTGELFF. CDR3 coding DNA: TGTGCCAGCAGCCCCCGGCTAGCAGAGAACACCGGGGAGCTGTTTTTT.

The J gene is TRBJ2-1, the V gene TRBV6-4; perhaps TRBD2 as D (5 bases). The CDR3 totals 14 residues. CDR1 is MRHNA, CDR2 SNTAGT, per germline. The V and J ends lost 6 bases and 8 bases respectively, with 17 bases between them. CDR3 sequence reads: CASRVDLAAHEQFF. In DNA form, the CDR3 reads TGTGCCAGCAGGGTGGACCTAGCTGCCCATGAGCAGTTCTTC.

The genes are TRBV12-5 and TRBJ2-5, with 7 nucleotides matching TRBD2. The CDR3 is made up of 13 amino acids. Germline trimming cut 7 bases from V and 3 bases from J; bases unmatched to any gene: 5. Germline lookup yields CDR1 LGHNT and CDR2 FRNRAP. The DNA of the CDR3 is TGTGCTAGTGACTGGGGGGGGGAAGAGACCCAGTACTTC. Translated: CASDWGGEETQYF. Looking up the rest from reference TRBV12-5 and TRBJ2-5 gives the full variable domain: DARVTQTPRHKVTEMGQEVTMRCQPILGHNTVFWYRQTMMQGLELLAYFRNRAPLDDSGMPKDRFSAEMPDATLATLKIQPSEPRDSAVYFCASDWGGEETQYFGPGTRLLVL.

The V call is TRBV4-3, the J call TRBJ1-3, with D unclear. V gave up 4 bases and J gave up 0 bases, with 13 bases separating them. The length of the CDR3 is 16 residues. CDR1 LGHNA and CDR2 YSLEER come from the germline V gene. CDR3 in amino acids: CASSPSPPSSGNTIYF. CDR3 nucleotides: TGCGCCAGCAGCCCCTCCCCGCCATCCTCTGGAAACACCATATATTTT.

V is TRBV6-5 and J is TRBJ1-3, with D uncertain. V was clipped by 10 bases and J by 9 bases, with 16 bases between them. The germline gives CDR1 MNHEY, CDR2 SVGAGI. This CDR3 has 12 amino acids. In nucleotides, the CDR3 is TGTGCCACCGGTCGGGGTGTGGGCACCATATATTTT. Translated, it gives CATGRGVGTIYF.

J is TRBJ1-4 and V is TRBV4-3; TRBD1 might be the D (5 bases). Germline V gene data show CDR1 as LGHNA and CDR2 as YSLEER. V was shortened by 4 bases and J by 0 bases, with 12 bases between the two germline ends. This CDR3 contains 16 residues. CDR3 DNA: TGCGCCAGCAGCCTCAGACAGTATTCAACTAATGAAAAACTGTTTTTT. Protein sequence: CASSLRQYSTNEKLFF.

The V gene is TRBV10-2, the J gene TRBJ2-7; the match to TRBD2 covers 12 bases. The CDR3 totals 13 residues. V lost 8 bases and J lost 5; bases outside the gene matches: 4. CDR1 WSHSY and CDR2 SAAADI come from the germline V gene. Written as DNA, the CDR3 is TGCGCCAGCCGGACTAGCGGGACCCACGAGCAGTACTTC. Translated: CASRTSGTHEQYF.

This clone was seen only a few times. This chain links TRBV6-1 with TRBJ1-2; weak D call: TRBD1 (6 bases). Per the germline V gene, CDR1 is MNHNS and CDR2 is SASEGT. V lost 3 bases to trimming and J lost 7 bases, with 9 bases between them. The CDR3 covers 12 residues. The CDR3 is CASSERGFGYTF. The CDR3 coding sequence is TGTGCCAGCAGTGAGAGGGGGTTTGGCTACACCTTC.